Each of the 4 T cell receptor beta chains below was sequenced from the same sample in a study of radiation and T cells in renal cell carcinoma. The data were produced by immunoSEQ multiplex PCR, yet TCRdb's version contains in-frame clones alone and is incomplete. The sample records about 140,000 clones, 86% being singletons. Time point noted: blood 4 weeks post-SBRT, at nephrectomy. Treatment defined: 15 Gy SBRT to primary tumor, nephrectomy 4 weeks later. This material consisted of blood, taken from a patient whose treatment included radiotherapy and nephrectomy. The receptor source for this set is a woman in her fifties or sixties with renal cell carcinoma.

This chain joins TRBV5-6 and TRBJ1-5; no clear D. V was cut by 0 bases and J by 0 bases, with 7 bases left in between. Germline V gives CDR1 SGHDT, CDR2 YYEEEE. The CDR3 is made up of 15 amino acids. The DNA for the CDR3 is TGTGCCAGCAGCTTGGGGGGTACTAGCAATCAGCCCCAGCATTTT. It specifies CASSLGGTSNQPQHF. Looking up the rest from reference TRBV5-6 and TRBJ1-5 gives the full variable domain: DAGVTQSPTHLIKTRGQQVTLRCSPKSGHDTVSWYQQALGQGPQFIFQYYEEEERQRGNFPDRFSGHQFPNYSSELNVNALLLGDSALYLCASSLGGTSNQPQHFGDGTRLSIL.

The J gene is TRBJ2-7, the V gene TRBV6-5; tentatively, D is TRBD1 or TRBD2 (5 bases each). Deletions cut 5 bases from V and 6 bases from J, with 20 bases between. Germline values: CDR1 MNHEY, CDR2 SVGAGI. The CDR3 is 15 amino acids. CDR3 DNA sequence: TGTGCCAGCAGTCGACCTCGGCGGGCTGGGGGCGAGCAGTACTTC. Protein product: CASSRPRRAGGEQYF.

V and J are TRBV6-6 and TRBJ1-3; a weak D match, TRBD1 (5 bases). The CDR3 spans 13 residues. CDR1 is MNHNY and CDR2 is SVGAGI in the germline V gene (reference sequence). With 6 bases removed from V and 8 bases from J, the gap between germline ends came to 14 bases. The CDR3 bases are TGTGCCAGCAGCAGACAGCTAAAAGACACCATATATTTT. Its protein product is CASSRQLKDTIYF.

J is TRBJ2-1 and V is TRBV10-2, with a tentative D call TRBD2 (5 bases). This CDR3 contains 13 residues. Germline lookup yields CDR1 WSHSY and CDR2 SAAADI. The V end lost 1 base, the J end lost 10 bases, and 11 bases lay between the germline ends. CDR3 amino acids: CASSEYSGGEQFF. CDR3 bases: TGCGCCAGCAGTGAGTACAGCGGTGGGGAGCAGTTCTTC.